A single sample gave rise to the 32 T cell receptor beta chains below, sequenced in a study of blood T cell repertoires in COVID-19. Produced via immunoSEQ multiplex PCR; TCRdb's table is partial and in-frame only. Of about 64,000 clones listed, approximately 86% are singletons. Sequencing was carried out using peripheral blood. The receptor source for this set is a man aged 35 to 55 with acute or convalescent COVID-19.

J is TRBJ1-2 and V is TRBV4-1; TRBD1 matches at 7 bases. Germline V gene data show CDR1 as MGHRA and CDR2 as YSYEKL. This CDR3 has 16 amino acids. The junction had 8 bases not matched to a gene; V was cut back by 4 bases and J by 0 bases. CDR3 sequence: CASSLEGGRTNYGYTF. CDR3 DNA: TGCGCCAGCAGCCTCGAAGGGGGCCGGACTAACTATGGCTACACCTTC.

V gene TRBV6-5 combines with J gene TRBJ2-3, with D tentatively TRBD1 (6 bases). V lost 4 bases and J 5 bases, leaving 13 bases between the germline ends. The CDR3 is made up of 14 amino acids. In germline, CDR1 is MNHEY, CDR2 SVGAGI. CDR3 protein: CASSFNRAGDTQYF. In DNA, the CDR3 is TGTGCCAGCAGTTTCAACAGGGCTGGAGATACGCAGTATTTT.

The V call is TRBV29-1, the J call TRBJ2-5, with D possibly matching TRBD2 (7 bases). V dropped 4 bases and J dropped 5 bases, with 14 bases sitting between them. CDR1 and CDR2 (germline): SQVTM, ANQGSEA. The CDR3 length is 13 residues. The CDR3, as DNA: TGCAGCGTTGGGTCGGGGGGCGCGGAGACCCAGTACTTC. Translated, it gives CSVGSGGAETQYF.

A single count supports this clone. The chain is built from TRBV25-1 and TRBJ1-1; perhaps TRBD1 as D (6 bases). The germline V gene has CDR1 MGHDK and CDR2 SYGVNS. Deletions cut 2 bases from V and 1 base from J, with 11 bases between. CDR3 length equals 15 residues. The CDR3 loop reads CASSEITGTNTEAFF. The CDR3 DNA sequence: TGTGCCAGCAGTGAAATAACAGGGACGAACACTGAAGCTTTCTTT.

The V call is TRBV4-1, the J call TRBJ1-1; 7 nucleotides line up with TRBD1. With V trimmed by 1 base and J by 4 bases, 9 bases remained unmatched. This CDR3 contains 16 residues. Germline V lookup: CDR1 MGHRA, CDR2 YSYEKL. This CDR3 reads CASSQGRDRPSTEAFF. CDR3 bases: TGCGCCAGCAGCCAAGGACGGGACAGACCTAGCACTGAAGCTTTCTTT.

This clone was seen once. The rearrangement joins TRBV5-6 to TRBJ2-1; TRBD1 is a possible D gene (5 bases). V was pared by 2 bases and J by 7 bases, with 16 bases between. The germline V gene encodes CDR1 SGHDT and CDR2 YYEEEE. The CDR3 consists of 15 residues. CDR3 amino acids: CASSFQGMNGNEQFF. DNA for the CDR3: TGTGCCAGCAGCTTCCAGGGTATGAATGGGAATGAGCAGTTCTTC.

The rearrangement joins TRBV30 to TRBJ1-1; a possible D gene is TRBD1 (6 bases). V was shortened by 6 bases and J by 1 base, with 12 bases between the two germline ends. Germline V gene lookup returns CDR1 GTSNPN and CDR2 SVGIG (reference sequence). The CDR3 runs to 13 residues. CDR3: CACARGGNTEAFF. For the CDR3, the DNA is TGTGCCTGCGCCCGAGGGGGGAACACTGAAGCTTTCTTT. The full variable domain, its missing parts supplied by reference TRBV30 and TRBJ1-1, is SQTIHQWPATLVQPVGSPLSLECTVEGTSNPNLYWYRQAAGRGLQLLFYSVGIGQISSEVPQNLSASRPQDRQFILSSKKLLLSDSGFYLCACARGGNTEAFFGQGTRLTVV.

In regard to this clone: Distinct nucleotide sequences in the sample also encode this CDR3. The rearrangement uses TRBV20-1 and TRBJ2-5; tentative D call: TRBD2 (5 bases). Germline V gives CDR1 DFQATT, CDR2 SNEGSKA (reference sequence). Trimming shortened V by 6 bases and J by 5 bases, and 10 bases separated the two germline ends. This CDR3 has 11 amino acids. The CDR3 spells CSAGGRETQYF. CDR3 in DNA: TGCAGTGCCGGAGGACGGGAGACCCAGTACTTC.

The chain joins TRBV24-1 to TRBJ2-5; 9 bases fit TRBD2. The germline gives CDR1 KGHDR, CDR2 SFDVKD. This CDR3 is built from 14 residues. V lost 11 bases and J lost 3; bases outside the gene matches: 9. The CDR3 DNA follows: TGTGCCAGCGCAGACGGCGGGGGGGAAGAGACCCAGTACTTC. Encoded protein: CASADGGGEETQYF.

The gene calls are TRBV29-1 and TRBJ1-1, with a possible D match to TRBD1 (6 bases). This CDR3 region has 13 residues. From germline, CDR1 is SQVTM and CDR2 ANQGSEA. V gave up 8 bases and J gave up 1 base, with 14 bases separating them. The CDR3: CSSMGAPNTEAFF. Written as DNA, the CDR3 is TGCAGCTCAATGGGGGCCCCGAACACTGAAGCTTTCTTT. The full variable domain, completed using reference TRBV29-1 and TRBJ1-1, is SAVISQKPSRDICQRGTSLTIQCQVDSQVTMMFWYRQQPGQSLTLIATANQGSEATYESGFVIDKFPISRPNLTFSTLTVSNMSPEDSSIYLCSSMGAPNTEAFFGQGTRLTVV.

This clone was observed once. The chain uses TRBV6-1 and TRBJ2-2, with 10 bases identical to TRBD2. The CDR3 runs 17 residues. In germline, CDR1 is MNHNS, CDR2 SASEGT. With 3 bases clipped from V and 3 bases from J, the junction kept 7 bases outside the gene matches. CDR3 sequence reads: CASSDGLAGAYTGELFF. CDR3 nucleotides: TGTGCCAGCAGTGATGGGCTAGCGGGGGCCTACACCGGGGAGCTGTTTTTT.

CDR3 protein: CASSLGAGGLGETQYF. The CDR3 coding sequence is TGTGCCAGCAGCTTAGGAGCGGGGGGGCTCGGAGAGACCCAGTACTTC. The chain combines TRBV7-2 with TRBJ2-5; TRBD2 aligns across 10 bases. J gave up 4 bases and V 1 base, and 6 bases lay outside the gene matches. CDR1 SGHTA and CDR2 FQGNSA come from the germline V gene. The CDR3 extends over 16 amino acids. The whole variable domain, filled in from reference TRBV7-2 and TRBJ2-5, reads GAGVSQSPSNKVTEKGKDVELRCDPISGHTALYWYRQSLGQGLEFLIYFQGNSAPDKSGLPSDRFSAERTGGSVSTLTIQRTQQEDSAVYLCASSLGAGGLGETQYFGPGTRLLVL.

The rearrangement uses TRBV18 and TRBJ1-3, with 7 bases aligning to TRBD1. Looked up from germline, CDR1 is KGHSH and CDR2 is LQKENI. The CDR3 consists of 16 residues. Trimming took 3 bases from V and 0 from J; bases not matched to a gene: 5. The CDR3 DNA reads TGTGCCAGCTCACCTTGGGGACAGAACTCTGGAAACACCATATATTTT. Its translation: CASSPWGQNSGNTIYF.

This sequence joins TRBV24-1 and TRBJ2-3; 7 positions agree with TRBD2. Germline V gene data show CDR1 as KGHDR and CDR2 as SFDVKD. The junction had 8 bases not matched to a gene; V was cut back by 9 bases and J by 6 bases. The CDR3 has 13 amino acids. CDR3 protein: CATSVGREDTQYF. CDR3 bases: TGTGCCACCTCGGTAGGGAGGGAGGATACGCAGTATTTT.

This chain uses TRBV30 with TRBJ2-2; the match to TRBD2 covers 14 bases. Germline V gene lookup returns CDR1 GTSNPN and CDR2 SVGIG (reference sequence). After removal of 5 bases from V and 4 bases from J, the junction contained 6 bases not matched to a gene. CDR3 size: 16 residues. This CDR3 reads CAWSGLAGDSTGELFF. CDR3 DNA sequence: TGTGCCTGGTCGGGACTAGCGGGGGACTCCACCGGGGAGCTGTTTTTT.

In its sample, this clone ranks as medium-sized. The chain joins TRBV5-4 to TRBJ1-5; D remains ambiguous. The CDR3 sequence is 16 residues long. Germline-derived CDR1 and CDR2 are SGHNT and YYREEE (reference sequence). V was trimmed by 4 bases and J by 4 bases, leaving 18 bases between them. The CDR3 region is CASSPGPLGPNQPQHF. Here the CDR3 DNA reads TGTGCCAGCAGCCCCGGTCCTCTGGGCCCTAATCAGCCCCAGCATTTT.

In DNA form, the CDR3 reads TGTGCCAGCAGTGAAACTAGGTCTGTGGGGGAGCTGTTTTTT. This gives the protein CASSETRSVGELFF. The chain carries TRBV2 and TRBJ2-2, with D possibly TRBD2 on 5 matching bases. Germline values: CDR1 SNHLY, CDR2 FYNNEI. CDR3 length: 14 amino acids. V was trimmed by 2 bases and J by 8 bases, leaving 12 bases between them.

This chain uses TRBV5-5 with TRBJ1-2; D possibly corresponds to TRBD1 (5 bases). V lost 0 bases and J lost 8, with 23 bases in between. This CDR3 region has 17 residues. The germline V gene has CDR1 SGHKS and CDR2 YYEKEE (reference sequence). Written as DNA, the CDR3 is TGTGCCAGCAGCTTGGAGCTCGGGGGAAGAGGTGCTGGGGGCTACACCTTC. This encodes CASSLELGGRGAGGYTF.

V and J are TRBV6-5 and TRBJ2-7; D unresolved. CDR1 is MNHEY, CDR2 SVGAGI, per germline. The V and J ends lost 7 bases and 3 bases respectively, with 13 bases between them. The CDR3 runs to 13 residues. For the CDR3, the DNA is TGTGCCAGCAAGGTCCCGGGTATCTACGAGCAGTACTTC. This encodes CASKVPGIYEQYF.

This chain links TRBV5-1 with TRBJ1-2, with a possible D match to TRBD1 (6 bases). Trimming pared 4 bases from V and 0 bases from J, leaving 16 bases between. The V gene's germline CDR1 is SGHRS and CDR2 YFSETQ. This CDR3 comprises 16 residues. As DNA, the CDR3 is TGCGCCAGCAGCCAAAATGGACAGCCAACTAACTATGGCTACACCTTC. It translates to CASSQNGQPTNYGYTF.

J is TRBJ2-2 and V is TRBV13; TRBD2 matches at 9 bases. Per germline, CDR1 PRHDT and CDR2 FYEKMQ (reference sequence). The V segment lost 0 bases and the J segment 3 bases; nucleotides outside the gene matches: 2. The CDR3 is 16 residues long. The CDR3 loop is CASSLGTSGYTGELFF. Here the CDR3 DNA reads TGTGCCAGCAGCTTAGGGACTAGCGGATACACCGGGGAGCTGTTTTTT.

The J gene is TRBJ1-6, the V gene TRBV30; a possible D gene is TRBD1 (5 bases). Germline V gene lookup returns CDR1 GTSNPN and CDR2 SVGIG (reference sequence). This CDR3 spans 16 amino acids. The V end lost 4 bases, the J end lost 9 bases, and 22 bases lay between the germline ends. CDR3 nucleotides: TGTGCCTGGACCGGGGGAAGTTCAGGCCAGGGTTCACCCCTCCACTTT. Translated, it gives CAWTGGSSGQGSPLHF.

The rearrangement uses TRBV14 and TRBJ1-1; 7 nucleotides align to TRBD1. The CDR3 extends over 13 amino acids. Germline V gives CDR1 SGHDN, CDR2 FVKESK. V was clipped by 1 base and J by 10 bases; unmatched bases: 6. The CDR3 DNA reads TGTGCCAGCAGCCAAGGGACAGGAGGGGCAGCTTTCTTT. Protein product: CASSQGTGGAAFF.

The chain employs TRBV27 and TRBJ1-1, with a weak D call TRBD1 (6 bases). CDR1 is MNHEY and CDR2 is SMNVEV in the germline V gene (reference sequence). This CDR3 comprises 16 residues. Trimming took 6 bases from V and 0 from J, leaving 17 bases between them. CDR3 coding DNA: TGTGCCAGCAGACATAACAGGGCCACCATGAACACTGAAGCTTTCTTT. It codes for CASRHNRATMNTEAFF.

The V call is TRBV10-3, the J call TRBJ1-2; 7 bases are a match to TRBD1. This CDR3 contains 16 residues. The V gene's germline CDR1 is ENHRY and CDR2 SYGVKD. Trimming removed 6 bases from V and 2 bases from J; junction bases left unmatched: 12. The CDR3 reads CAISPGTEVINYGYTF. The DNA of the CDR3 is TGTGCCATCAGCCCCGGGACAGAGGTCATAAACTATGGCTACACCTTC.

The chain carries TRBV25-1 and TRBJ2-1, with 11 bases matching TRBD1. CDR1 is MGHDK, CDR2 SYGVNS, per germline. The CDR3 contains 15 residues. V was clipped by 4 bases and J by 8 bases; unmatched bases: 7. The CDR3 reads CASSGRDRGIYEQFF. The CDR3 DNA reads TGTGCCAGCAGTGGACGGGACAGGGGGATTTATGAGCAGTTCTTC.

The V gene is TRBV7-8, the J gene TRBJ1-3; D not resolved. Trimming took 5 bases from V and 3 from J, leaving 14 bases between them. Germline V gives CDR1 SGHVS, CDR2 FQNEAQ. This CDR3 region has 15 residues. The CDR3 spells CASSPLGGHGNTIYF. CDR3 bases: TGTGCCAGCAGCCCCCTGGGAGGGCATGGAAACACCATATATTTT.

This rearrangement joins TRBV30 to TRBJ2-1, with 9 bases that match TRBD2. The J segment lost 0 bases and the V segment lost 1 base, leaving 1 base of the junction unmatched. CDR1 and CDR2 (germline): GTSNPN, SVGIG (reference sequence). The CDR3 runs to 15 residues. Here the CDR3 reads CAWSELAGSYNEQFF. CDR3 sequence (DNA): TGTGCCTGGAGTGAACTAGCGGGCTCCTACAATGAGCAGTTCTTC.

The chain carries TRBV19 and TRBJ1-1; TRBD1 matches at 8 bases. Germline V gives CDR1 LNHDA, CDR2 SQIVND (reference sequence). This CDR3 region has 17 residues. The V and J ends lost 6 bases and 1 base, in that order; junction bases with no gene match: 13. The CDR3 bases are TGTGCCAGTAGCCCACCTCGGCAGGGGGCCTGGAACACTGAAGCTTTCTTT. Its translation is CASSPPRQGAWNTEAFF.

The chain couples TRBV5-4 to TRBJ1-6, with a weak D call TRBD1 (6 bases). The CDR3 runs 16 residues. The V end lost 0 bases, the J end lost 6 bases, and 13 bases lay between the germline ends. Germline assignment: CDR1 SGHNT and CDR2 YYREEE (reference sequence). The CDR3 bases are TGTGCCAGCAGCTTGGGGCGCGGGGGCGGTAATTCACCCCTCCACTTT. Translation: CASSLGRGGGNSPLHF.

The gene calls are TRBV11-2 and TRBJ1-6, with TRBD1 identical over 10 bases. This CDR3 spans 16 amino acids. Germline trimming cut 4 bases from V and 5 bases from J; bases unmatched to any gene: 5. Germline loops: CDR1 SGHAT, CDR2 FQNNGV. CDR3 sequence reads: CASSSIDRGHNSPLHF. The CDR3, as DNA: TGTGCCAGCAGCTCGATTGACAGGGGGCATAATTCACCCCTCCACTTT.

This chain links TRBV5-6 with TRBJ2-2, with 7 bases identical to TRBD2. CDR3 size: 14 residues. Losses at the gene ends were 4 bases for V and 10 bases for J; bases not matched to a gene: 10. Germline-derived CDR1 and CDR2 are SGHDT and YYEEEE. The CDR3: CASSQREGPLELFF. The CDR3 DNA reads as TGTGCCAGCAGCCAGAGGGAGGGGCCCTTGGAGCTGTTTTTT.